This is a list of T cell receptor beta chains from one sample in a study of blood T cell repertoires in COVID-19. The table came from immunoSEQ multiplex PCR; TCRdb's copy has only in-frame clones and leaves some out. Among a few hundred thousand clones listed, about nine tenths were seen once. The sequenced material came from peripheral blood. These receptors originate from a young man who had recovered from COVID-19. CDR3s include the opening cysteine and the closing phenylalanine or tryptophan. Fields, in order: CDR3 DNA, CDR3 protein, clone size, J gene, CDR3 length, D gene, V gene. The D gene is left open where the match is weak. Size is stated for part of the rows, as once, few or many counts, or as a class when the clone is expanded.

TGTGCCTGGAGACAGGGGGGGAACACTGAAGCTTTCTTT,CAWRQGGNTEAFF,-,TRBJ1-1,13,TRBD1,TRBV30
TGTGCCAGCAGTTTAGCTCCCACAGTTGAAGCTTTCTTT,CASSLAPTVEAFF,few,TRBJ1-1,13,-,TRBV12-3/TRBV12-4
TGCGCCAGCAGTGAAATTCTCCAGGGCGGCTATGGCTACACCTTC,CASSEILQGGYGYTF,-,TRBJ1-2,15,-,TRBV10-2
TGTGCCAGCATAACATCGACCTACAATGAGCAGTTCTTC,CASITSTYNEQFF,-,TRBJ2-1,13,-,TRBV25-1
TGTGCCAGCTCACCGGACAGGGTAACTAATGAAAAACTGTTTTTT,CASSPDRVTNEKLFF,-,TRBJ1-4,15,TRBD1,TRBV18
TGTGCCACCAGCAGAGAAGGGGATAACTATGGCTACACCTTC,CATSREGDNYGYTF,-,TRBJ1-2,14,-,TRBV15
TGTGCCAGCAGCCATCCGTCGGGAGGGAACACTGAAGCTTTCTTT,CASSHPSGGNTEAFF,once,TRBJ1-1,15,-,TRBV3-1/TRBV3-2
TGTGCCAGCAGCCCCGGGGGGGCCGCGTTTGGGGGCTACACCTTC,CASSPGGAAFGGYTF,-,TRBJ1-2,15,-,TRBV6-5
TGTGCCAGTACTTACAGGGCGGGCAATCAGCCCCAGCATTTT,CASTYRAGNQPQHF,-,TRBJ1-5,14,-,TRBV5-6
TGCGCCAGCAAGGGGCTAGCGGGGAGCAAAGAGACCCAGTACTTC,CASKGLAGSKETQYF,few,TRBJ2-5,15,TRBD2,TRBV10-2
TGTGCCAGCAGTCCCCTCCAGGAGGCCCTACAAAAAGAGACCCAGTACTTC,CASSPLQEALQKETQYF,-,TRBJ2-5,17,-,TRBV6-2/TRBV6-3
TGTGCCAGCAGTTTCGGACAGAGCAATCAGCCCCAGCATTTT,CASSFGQSNQPQHF,few,TRBJ1-5,14,-,TRBV6-6
TGTGCCATCAGTGACGGACAGGGGACCACTGAAGCTTTCTTT,CAISDGQGTTEAFF,-,TRBJ1-1,14,TRBD1,TRBV10-3
TGCGCCAGCAGCCCCTTCCAAGGGGGCTACGAGCAGTACTTC,CASSPFQGGYEQYF,-,TRBJ2-7,14,-,TRBV5-1
TGTGCCAGCAGTTTGGGGTCGGGGATCGGAAACACCATATATTTT,CASSLGSGIGNTIYF,few,TRBJ1-3,15,-,TRBV6-6
TGCGCCAGCAGTATAGGGGGGGCCCCCACAGATACGCAGTATTTT,CASSIGGAPTDTQYF,-,TRBJ2-3,15,-,TRBV10-2
TGCGCCAGCAGCTTGGGATGGGCTCAAATTTCAGGAAACACCATATATTTT,CASSLGWAQISGNTIYF,-,TRBJ1-3,17,-,TRBV5-1
TGCGCCAGTGAAACGACAGCGAACACCGGGGAGCTGTTTTTT,CASETTANTGELFF,-,TRBJ2-2,14,-,TRBV5-1
TGCGCCAGCAGCTTAGGACAGGATACAGATACGCAGTATTTT,CASSLGQDTDTQYF,once,TRBJ2-3,14,TRBD1,TRBV10-1
TGTGCCAGCAAGGACACCTCTGGGGCCAACGTCCTGACTTTC,CASKDTSGANVLTF,many,TRBJ2-6,14,-,TRBV6-4
TGTGCCATCAGTGAGTCGATAGGGCGGGGGGGCCGGAATGAGCAGTTCTTC,CAISESIGRGGRNEQFF,-,TRBJ2-1,17,TRBD2,TRBV10-3
TGTGCCAGCTCACCAAAGGGACCATGGGTGAGGCAGGGGGACACTGAAGCTTTCTTT,CASSPKGPWVRQGDTEAFF,once,TRBJ1-1,19,TRBD1,TRBV18
TGCGCCAGCAGCTTGCGTGGAGCGGTGGAAGAGACCCAGTACTTC,CASSLRGAVEETQYF,once,TRBJ2-5,15,-,TRBV5-1
TGTGCCAGCAGCCCGGGACTAGCGGGGGGTAGGTTAATTATAGATACGCAGTATTTT,CASSPGLAGGRLIIDTQYF,-,TRBJ2-3,19,TRBD2,TRBV5-4
TGCGCCAGCAGCTCAGGACTAGCGGGGATATCCTACGAGCAGTACTTC,CASSSGLAGISYEQYF,-,TRBJ2-7,16,TRBD2,TRBV5-1
TGCGCCAGCAGCTTGAGACAGGGGCGGGCTGAAGCTTTCTTT,CASSLRQGRAEAFF,-,TRBJ1-1,14,TRBD1,TRBV5-1
TGTGCCAGTAGTATAGGGGGACAGACACACTATAGCAATCAGCCCCAGCATTTT,CASSIGGQTHYSNQPQHF,-,TRBJ1-5,18,TRBD1,TRBV19
TGTGCCAGCAGTGCGGGTGGCTACACACTCTCGTTAATTTATGGCTACACCTTC,CASSAGGYTLSLIYGYTF,-,TRBJ1-2,18,-,TRBV2
TGTGCCAGCAGCTTGACAGATACAGGATATGGCTACACCTTC,CASSLTDTGYGYTF,-,TRBJ1-2,14,-,TRBV5-6
TGCGCCAGCAGCATCCGGACTTCCCAAGAGACCCAGTACTTC,CASSIRTSQETQYF,-,TRBJ2-5,14,-,TRBV5-1
TGTGCCAGCAGCTTCGGGACTAGCGGGGTATACACAGATACGCAGTATTTT,CASSFGTSGVYTDTQYF,-,TRBJ2-3,17,TRBD2,TRBV6-2/TRBV6-3
TGTGCCAGCCGAGTGGCGGTGTCAGGGGCCAATTCTTACGAGCAGTACTTC,CASRVAVSGANSYEQYF,-,TRBJ2-7,17,-,TRBV27
TGTGCCAGCAGCCCGGACAGTTTTTATAATTCACCCCTCCACTTT,CASSPDSFYNSPLHF,-,TRBJ1-6,15,-,TRBV5-6
TGTGCCAGCAGTTACTCTCCGCGCCTCTGGGGCTACACCTTC,CASSYSPRLWGYTF,-,TRBJ1-2,14,-,TRBV6-5
TGTGCCAGCAGTACAGGGATTTCACCCCTCCACTTT,CASSTGISPLHF,-,TRBJ1-6,12,-,TRBV21-1
TGTGCCAGCAGCCCGGGACAGGGGGCGCTGGGCACAGATACGCAGTATTTT,CASSPGQGALGTDTQYF,-,TRBJ2-3,17,TRBD1,TRBV7-8
TGTGCCACCAGCAGAATACACAAAATGGAGCCCCAGCATTTT,CATSRIHKMEPQHF,-,TRBJ1-5,14,-,TRBV15
TGTGCCAGTAGTATGGGCTTGGCGGGACTCCTCTCCTACAATGAGCAGTTCTTC,CASSMGLAGLLSYNEQFF,-,TRBJ2-1,18,-,TRBV19
TGTGCCAGCAGGCCTGACAGGTACCAAGAGACCCAGTACTTC,CASRPDRYQETQYF,-,TRBJ2-5,14,-,TRBV2
TGTGCCAGCAGCTTAAATGAGAAGAATCAGCCCCAGCATTTT,CASSLNEKNQPQHF,-,TRBJ1-5,14,-,TRBV7-9
TGTGCCAGCAGCTTAGGCCCAGGGAGGTGGAACACTGAAGCTTTCTTT,CASSLGPGRWNTEAFF,-,TRBJ1-1,16,-,TRBV11-2
TGTGCCAGCACCCCCGGGACAGGGCAATACGAGCAGTACTTC,CASTPGTGQYEQYF,few,TRBJ2-7,14,TRBD1,TRBV6-6
TGTGCCAGCAGCCTTAGAGGAGAGTCCACTGAAGCTTTCTTT,CASSLRGESTEAFF,-,TRBJ1-1,14,-,TRBV3-1/TRBV3-2
TGTGCCAGCAGTGCAGGGGATACGCAGTATTTT,CASSAGDTQYF,-,TRBJ2-3,11,-,TRBV6-4
TGTGCCAGCAGTTACTCGTGGCAGGGGGACACTGAAGCTTTCTTT,CASSYSWQGDTEAFF,-,TRBJ1-1,15,TRBD1,TRBV6-6
TGTGCCAGTAGCTATCTCCGGGACAGGGGACTTACGACCGGAAACACCATATATTTT,CASSYLRDRGLTTGNTIYF,-,TRBJ1-3,19,TRBD1,TRBV19
TGTGCCAGCAGCGGTGTGGTCAGGGGGCGAGGAGAGCAGTACTTC,CASSGVVRGRGEQYF,-,TRBJ2-7,15,TRBD1,TRBV11-2
TGTGCCAGCAGCCGGGGGGTAGGGGATGTCGGGGAGCTGTTTTTT,CASSRGVGDVGELFF,few,TRBJ2-2,15,-,TRBV3-1/TRBV3-2
TGTGCCAGCAGCCTATCACTAGCGGGGGGGACCTACGAGCAGTACTTC,CASSLSLAGGTYEQYF,once,TRBJ2-7,16,TRBD2,TRBV7-2
TGCAGTGCTAGTTCAGGGTTCATTGGCTACACCTTC,CSASSGFIGYTF,few,TRBJ1-2,12,-,TRBV20-1
TGTGCCAGCAGTGAACTAGCGGGGGGGATGGATACGCAGTATTTT,CASSELAGGMDTQYF,-,TRBJ2-3,15,TRBD2,TRBV2
TGCGCCAGCAGCCATAAATTCCGGGGCTCGGGGGGGGAGCAGTACTTC,CASSHKFRGSGGEQYF,once,TRBJ2-7,16,TRBD2,TRBV4-3
TGTGCCAGTAGTCCCACAGGGGGGTCTCAGCCCCAGCATTTT,CASSPTGGSQPQHF,-,TRBJ1-5,14,TRBD1,TRBV19
TGTGCCAGCAGCTCAGCAGGGGGCGGCTATGGCTACACCTTC,CASSSAGGGYGYTF,-,TRBJ1-2,14,TRBD1,TRBV7-2
TGCGCCAGCAGCCACCTGGGGGGGGCAGCCTACGAGCAGTACTTC,CASSHLGGAAYEQYF,once,TRBJ2-7,15,-,TRBV4-1
TGTGCCAGCAGTTACTCCGGACAGGGCAACTATGGCTACACCTTC,CASSYSGQGNYGYTF,-,TRBJ1-2,15,TRBD1,TRBV6-5
TGTGCCAGCACCCTGAGTTGGGGGCCGGAGACCCAGTACTTC,CASTLSWGPETQYF,-,TRBJ2-5,14,-,TRBV5-5
TGTGCCAGTAGTAGCTACCTCCTAGCGGGTGCCGCAGATACGCAGTATTTT,CASSSYLLAGAADTQYF,-,TRBJ2-3,17,TRBD2,TRBV19